This paragraph reports one TCR beta chain. Its antigen is currently unknown. The CDR3 sequence is 14 residues long. Trimming shortened V by 4 bases and J by 3 bases, and 10 bases separated the two germline ends. This entry is derived from a study of T-cell memory formation after mild COVID-19. Background on the study: The TCR clusters were mostly specific to one donor.

TCRdb passed the 5' RACE reads through MiXCR, listing each CDR3 protein once. Of around 200,000 distinct CDR3 sequences in the sample, roughly a fifth are singletons; the top ten hold more than 20%. Overall study results and limits: Contracting CD4+ clones were located mainly in CM and EM, and CD8+ clones in EMRA. Clones shrinking from day 15 to 85 showed even CD4/CD8 mixes; later expanders tilted CD4+. Confirmation was lacking for SARS-CoV-2 specificity of second-wave clones that peaked on day 37.

The chain joins TRBV12-3 or TRBV12-4 to TRBJ2-1; perhaps TRBD2 as D (5 bases). The sample was PBMCs or a T cell subset sorted from them (not recorded which). The origin of this receptor is an adult woman who had mild COVID-19 (a few samples of this study predate the infection). Cell type and time point are not known. CDR3 region: CASSSPDFYNEQFF. CDR3 sequence (DNA): TGTGCCAGCAGTTCACCGGACTTCTACAATGAGCAGTTCTTC.